A selection of T cell receptor beta chains follows, all from one sample in a study of Graves' ophthalmopathy and Graves' hyperthyroidism. MiXCR was run by TCRdb on the multiplex PCR reads, yielding one entry per CDR3 protein. The repertoire consists of approximately 480,000 distinct CDR3 sequences, with approximately 15% occurring once and the leading ten covering 9.8%. The sample consisted of blood. These receptors all come from a woman between 25 and 40 years old with Graves' ophthalmopathy. CDR3s include the opening cysteine and the closing phenylalanine or tryptophan. A clone size is listed for some rows: how often the clone was seen (once, few, many), or a class if it is expanded.

v_gene: TRBV6-2/TRBV6-3; j_gene: TRBJ1-5; abundance: .; CDR3aa: CASNDRVIDQPQHF
v_gene: TRBV28; j_gene: TRBJ2-1; abundance: .; CDR3aa: CASSFQYNEQFF
v_gene: TRBV19; j_gene: TRBJ1-1; abundance: many; CDR3aa: CASIGYRLANTEAFF
v_gene: TRBV4-2; j_gene: TRBJ1-2; abundance: .; CDR3aa: CASSQDRGSDGYAF
v_gene: TRBV5-1; j_gene: TRBJ2-5; abundance: few; CDR3aa: CASSPPDDPGLEETQYF
v_gene: TRBV19; j_gene: TRBJ2-7; abundance: many; CDR3aa: CASSLRGTADDEQYF
v_gene: TRBV10-3; j_gene: TRBJ1-2; abundance: many; CDR3aa: CAISGTTANYGYTF
v_gene: TRBV12-3/TRBV12-4; j_gene: TRBJ2-5; abundance: .; CDR3aa: CASRSTGGITQETQYF
v_gene: TRBV28; j_gene: TRBJ1-6; abundance: .; CDR3aa: CASLGGGSPLHF
v_gene: TRBV6-5; j_gene: TRBJ1-6; abundance: many; CDR3aa: CASSYSRRGGSPLHF
v_gene: TRBV7-8; j_gene: TRBJ2-2; abundance: .; CDR3aa: CASSLAGLAGGNTGELFF
v_gene: TRBV6-2/TRBV6-3; j_gene: TRBJ1-5; abundance: few; CDR3aa: CASSYATGGPQHF
v_gene: TRBV12-3/TRBV12-4; j_gene: TRBJ2-7; abundance: many; CDR3aa: CASSFGAGGPRVNEQYF
v_gene: TRBV25-1; j_gene: TRBJ2-5; abundance: many; CDR3aa: CASSESEGGPGETQYF
v_gene: TRBV6-5; j_gene: TRBJ1-5; abundance: many; CDR3aa: CASSRETGPNQPQHF
v_gene: TRBV11-2; j_gene: TRBJ2-7; abundance: many; CDR3aa: CASSYRRSRTYEQYF
v_gene: TRBV18; j_gene: TRBJ1-1; abundance: many; CDR3aa: CASSSQPVSTEAFF
v_gene: TRBV19; j_gene: TRBJ1-2; abundance: many; CDR3aa: CARGDGGDYGYTF
v_gene: TRBV28; j_gene: TRBJ2-5; abundance: many; CDR3aa: CASSPRGEWRETQYF
v_gene: TRBV28; j_gene: TRBJ2-7; abundance: few; CDR3aa: CASKPGLAGSEQYF
v_gene: TRBV20-1; j_gene: TRBJ2-2; abundance: many; CDR3aa: CSASPVTSNTGELFF
v_gene: TRBV6-2/TRBV6-3; j_gene: TRBJ2-5; abundance: .; CDR3aa: CASSERSWYQETQYF
v_gene: TRBV28; j_gene: TRBJ1-5; abundance: many; CDR3aa: CASSGETGTQPQHF
v_gene: TRBV6-2/TRBV6-3; j_gene: TRBJ1-5; abundance: many; CDR3aa: CASSKGGQPQHF
v_gene: TRBV30; j_gene: TRBJ2-2; abundance: few; CDR3aa: CAWSVQFTGELFF
v_gene: TRBV27; j_gene: TRBJ1-3; abundance: few; CDR3aa: CASSFTAMRDTIYF
v_gene: TRBV10-3; j_gene: TRBJ2-7; abundance: many; CDR3aa: CAISDVQTYEQYF
v_gene: TRBV13; j_gene: TRBJ2-7; abundance: many; CDR3aa: CASSLDGGGAYEQYF
v_gene: TRBV28; j_gene: TRBJ1-1; abundance: many; CDR3aa: CASGQQMNTEAFF
v_gene: TRBV6-5; j_gene: TRBJ2-2; abundance: many; CDR3aa: CASSYQSGPGELFF
v_gene: TRBV2; j_gene: TRBJ1-1; abundance: many; CDR3aa: CALEKEGTEAFF
v_gene: TRBV28; j_gene: TRBJ2-7; abundance: many; CDR3aa: CASSFASRSYEQYF
v_gene: TRBV27; j_gene: TRBJ1-1; abundance: many; CDR3aa: CASSLSVAVVNTEAFF
v_gene: TRBV10-3; j_gene: TRBJ1-1; abundance: many; CDR3aa: CAISGGINTEAFF
v_gene: TRBV6-1; j_gene: TRBJ2-2; abundance: many; CDR3aa: CASSDLAGGPGELFF
v_gene: TRBV12-3/TRBV12-4; j_gene: TRBJ2-7; abundance: many; CDR3aa: CASSTRQGAGEQYF
v_gene: TRBV5-1; j_gene: TRBJ2-2; abundance: many; CDR3aa: CASSYNPAGTLGYTGELFF
v_gene: TRBV6-1; j_gene: TRBJ1-2; abundance: many; CDR3aa: CASSEATTYRSGYGYTF
v_gene: TRBV5-1; j_gene: TRBJ2-7; abundance: many; CDR3aa: CASRGGSRTYEQYF